The 2 T cell receptor beta chains below were found in one sample sequenced in a study of regulatory T cells in long-lasting Graves disease. Time point specified: newly diagnosed GD, antithyroid drugs for less than 3 months. The TCR library was made from RNA extracted from PBMCs. Investigators prepared the TCR beta libraries by applying iRepertoire HTBI primers and Arm-PCR of CDR3 regions. TCRdb called the multiplex PCR reads again in MiXCR, with one record for every CDR3 protein. The sample comprises 550,000 to 700,000 distinct CDR3 sequences, around 15% of which are singletons, and around 13% rests with the top ten. These same records also appear under a second study, on T cells in Graves' hyperthyroidism and ophthalmopathy.

The specimen was peripheral blood mononuclear cells (PBMCs), collected at new diagnosis, from a patient treated with antithyroid drugs. Receptors were obtained from a man younger than 30 with Graves disease.

The table lists this clonotype with many counts. J is TRBJ2-2 and V is TRBV28, with D possibly TRBD2 on 6 matching bases. This CDR3 has 12 amino acids. V dropped 6 bases and J dropped 7 bases, with 9 bases sitting between them. Per the germline V gene, CDR1 is MDHEN and CDR2 is SYDVKM. CDR3 region: CASSPEGGELFF. The DNA of the CDR3 is TGTGCCAGCAGCCCGGAGGGCGGGGAGCTGTTTTTT.

This clonotype has at least ten counts. The V gene is TRBV28, the J gene TRBJ2-5, with 7 nucleotides matching TRBD1. Per the germline V gene, CDR1 is MDHEN and CDR2 is SYDVKM. V lost 3 bases to trimming and J lost 3 bases; unmatched junction nucleotides: 4. This CDR3 spans 14 amino acids. The CDR3 spells CASSLTGRKETQYF. CDR3 in DNA: TGTGCCAGCAGTTTGACAGGGCGTAAAGAGACCCAGTACTTC.